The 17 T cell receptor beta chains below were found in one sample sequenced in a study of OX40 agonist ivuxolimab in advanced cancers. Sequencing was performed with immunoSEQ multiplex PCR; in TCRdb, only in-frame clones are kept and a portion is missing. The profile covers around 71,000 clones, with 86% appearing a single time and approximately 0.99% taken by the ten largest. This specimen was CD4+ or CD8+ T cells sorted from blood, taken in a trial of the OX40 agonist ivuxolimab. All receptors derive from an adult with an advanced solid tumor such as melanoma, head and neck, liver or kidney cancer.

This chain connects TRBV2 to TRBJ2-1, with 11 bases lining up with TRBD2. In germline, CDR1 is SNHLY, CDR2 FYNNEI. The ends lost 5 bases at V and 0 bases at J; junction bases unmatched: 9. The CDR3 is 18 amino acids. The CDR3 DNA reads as TGTGCCAGCAGTTCCAGTGCTAGCGGGAGGAGCTCCTACAATGAGCAGTTCTTC. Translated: CASSSSASGRSSYNEQFF.

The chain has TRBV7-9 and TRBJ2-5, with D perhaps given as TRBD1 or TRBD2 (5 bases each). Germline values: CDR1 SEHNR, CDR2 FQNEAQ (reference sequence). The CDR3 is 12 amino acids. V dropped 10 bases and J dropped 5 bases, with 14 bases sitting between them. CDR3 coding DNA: TGTGCCACCCGGGGCGGGTGGGAGACCCAGTACTTC. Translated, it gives CATRGGWETQYF. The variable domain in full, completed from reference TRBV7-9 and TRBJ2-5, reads DTGVSQNPRHKITKRGQNVTFRCDPISEHNRLYWYRQTLGQGPEFLTYFQNEAQLEKSRLLSDRFSAERPKGSFSTLEIQRTEQGDSAMYLCATRGGWETQYFGPGTRLLVL.

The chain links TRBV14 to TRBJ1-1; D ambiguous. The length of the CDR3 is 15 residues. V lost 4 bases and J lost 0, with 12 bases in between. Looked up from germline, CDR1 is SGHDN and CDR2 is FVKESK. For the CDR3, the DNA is TGTGCCAGCAGCCGAGTACGGGAGCTGAACACTGAAGCTTTCTTT. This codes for CASSRVRELNTEAFF.

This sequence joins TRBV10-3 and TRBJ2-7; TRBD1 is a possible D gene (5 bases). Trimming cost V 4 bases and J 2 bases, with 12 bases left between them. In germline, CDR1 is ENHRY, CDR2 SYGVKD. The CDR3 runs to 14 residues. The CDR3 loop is CAISAAGQTYEQYF. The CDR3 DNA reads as TGTGCCATCAGTGCGGCAGGGCAGACCTACGAGCAGTACTTC.

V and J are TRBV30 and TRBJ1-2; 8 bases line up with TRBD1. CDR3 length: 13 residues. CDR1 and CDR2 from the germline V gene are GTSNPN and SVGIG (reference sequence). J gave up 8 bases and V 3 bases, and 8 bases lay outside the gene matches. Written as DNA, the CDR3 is TGTGCCTGGAGCCCGCAGGGGGCAGGGGGCTACACCTTC. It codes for CAWSPQGAGGYTF. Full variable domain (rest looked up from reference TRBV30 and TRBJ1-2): SQTIHQWPATLVQPVGSPLSLECTVEGTSNPNLYWYRQAAGRGLQLLFYSVGIGQISSEVPQNLSASRPQDRQFILSSKKLLLSDSGFYLCAWSPQGAGGYTFGSGTRLTVV.

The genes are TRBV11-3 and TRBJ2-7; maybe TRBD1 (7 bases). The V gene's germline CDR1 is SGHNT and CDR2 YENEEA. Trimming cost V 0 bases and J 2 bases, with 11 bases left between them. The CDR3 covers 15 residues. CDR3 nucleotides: TGTGCCAGCAGCTTAGATGCGGGACAGACCTACGAGCAGTACTTC. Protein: CASSLDAGQTYEQYF.

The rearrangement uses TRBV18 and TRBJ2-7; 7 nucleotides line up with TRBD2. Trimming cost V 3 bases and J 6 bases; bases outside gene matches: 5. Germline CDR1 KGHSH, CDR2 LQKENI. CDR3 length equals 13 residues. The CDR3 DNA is TGTGCCAGCTCACCGGGGCGGGAGTTCGAGCAGTACTTC. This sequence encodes CASSPGREFEQYF. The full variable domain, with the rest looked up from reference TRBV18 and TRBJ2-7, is NAGVMQNPRHLVRRRGQEARLRCSPMKGHSHVYWYRQLPEEGLKFMVYLQKENIIDESGMPKERFSAEFPKEGPSILRIQQVVRGDSAAYFCASSPGREFEQYFGPGTRLTVT.

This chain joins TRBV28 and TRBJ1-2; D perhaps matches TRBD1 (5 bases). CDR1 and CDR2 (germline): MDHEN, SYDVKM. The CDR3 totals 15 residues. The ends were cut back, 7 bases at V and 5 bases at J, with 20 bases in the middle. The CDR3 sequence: CASTVRGPLQYGYTF. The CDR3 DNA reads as TGTGCCAGCACAGTGAGGGGCCCCCTACAGTATGGCTACACCTTC.

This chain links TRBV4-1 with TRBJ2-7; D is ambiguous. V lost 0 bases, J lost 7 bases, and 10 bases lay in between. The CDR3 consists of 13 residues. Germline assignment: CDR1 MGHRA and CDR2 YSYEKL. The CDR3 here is CASSQDYSREQYF. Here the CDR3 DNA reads TGCGCCAGCAGCCAAGATTACTCGCGGGAGCAGTACTTC.

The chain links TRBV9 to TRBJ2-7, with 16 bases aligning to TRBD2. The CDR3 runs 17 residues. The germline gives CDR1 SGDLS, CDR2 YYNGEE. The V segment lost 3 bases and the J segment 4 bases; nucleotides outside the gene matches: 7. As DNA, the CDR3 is TGTGCCAGCAGCGCCGGGACTAGCGGGAGGGCCACGTACGAGCAGTACTTC. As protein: CASSAGTSGRATYEQYF.

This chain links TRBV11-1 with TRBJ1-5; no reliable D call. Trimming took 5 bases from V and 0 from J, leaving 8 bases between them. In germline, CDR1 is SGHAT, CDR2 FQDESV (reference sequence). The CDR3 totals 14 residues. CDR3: CASSPGNSNQPQHF. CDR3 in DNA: TGTGCCAGCAGCCCCGGGAATAGCAATCAGCCCCAGCATTTT.

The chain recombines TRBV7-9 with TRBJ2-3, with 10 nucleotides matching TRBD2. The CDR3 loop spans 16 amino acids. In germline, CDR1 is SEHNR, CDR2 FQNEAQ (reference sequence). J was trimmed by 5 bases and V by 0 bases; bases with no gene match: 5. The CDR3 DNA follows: TGTGCCAGCAGCTTAGCGGCCCTAGCGGGGGAAGATACGCAGTATTTT. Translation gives CASSLAALAGEDTQYF. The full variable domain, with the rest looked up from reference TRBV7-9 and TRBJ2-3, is DTGVSQNPRHKITKRGQNVTFRCDPISEHNRLYWYRQTLGQGPEFLTYFQNEAQLEKSRLLSDRFSAERPKGSFSTLEIQRTEQGDSAMYLCASSLAALAGEDTQYFGPGTRLTVL.

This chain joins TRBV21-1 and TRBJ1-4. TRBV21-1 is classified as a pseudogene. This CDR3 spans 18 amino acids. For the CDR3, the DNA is TGTGCCAGCAGCCCCCCCCGGGGTCCCGAAATTCGTGATGAAAAACTGTTTTTT. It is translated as CASSPPRGPEIRDEKLFF.

The CDR3 is CASSVEATNEKLFF. In DNA, the CDR3 is TGCGCCAGCAGCGTGGAAGCAACTAATGAAAAACTGTTTTTT. This chain connects TRBV5-1 to TRBJ1-4; no definite D call. The CDR3 loop spans 14 amino acids. From germline, CDR1 is SGHRS and CDR2 YFSETQ. Trimming removed 4 bases from V and 0 bases from J, with 7 bases in between.

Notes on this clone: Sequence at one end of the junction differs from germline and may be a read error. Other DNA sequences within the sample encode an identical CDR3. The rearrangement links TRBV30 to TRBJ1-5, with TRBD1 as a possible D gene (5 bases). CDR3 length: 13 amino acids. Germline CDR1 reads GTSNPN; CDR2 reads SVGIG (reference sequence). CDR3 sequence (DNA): TGCGCCTGGTGCCAGGGTGGCAATCAGCCCCAGCATTTT. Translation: CAWCQGGNQPQHF. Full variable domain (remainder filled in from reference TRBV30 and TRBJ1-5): SQTIHQWPATLVQPVGSPLSLECTVEGTSNPNLYWYRQAAGRGLQLLFYSVGIGQISSEVPQNLSASRPQDRQFILSSKKLLLSDSGFYLCAWCQGGNQPQHFGDGTRLSIL.

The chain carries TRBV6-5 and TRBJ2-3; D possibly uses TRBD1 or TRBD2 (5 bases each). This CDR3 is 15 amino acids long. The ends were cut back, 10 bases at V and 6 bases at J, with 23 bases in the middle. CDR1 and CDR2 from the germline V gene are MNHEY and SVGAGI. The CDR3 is CATLSSGRPSDTQYF. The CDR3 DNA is TGTGCCACACTCTCCTCGGGACGGCCGTCGGATACGCAGTATTTT.

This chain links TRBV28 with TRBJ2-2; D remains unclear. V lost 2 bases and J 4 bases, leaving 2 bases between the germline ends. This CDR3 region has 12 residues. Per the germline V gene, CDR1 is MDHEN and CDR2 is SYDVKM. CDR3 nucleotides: TGTGCCAGCAGTTTAACCACCGGGGAGCTGTTTTTT. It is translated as CASSLTTGELFF.